One and the same sample provided the 4 T cell receptor beta chains below, sequenced in a study of vaccination and CD4 T cells after COVID-19. Oncomine TCR Beta short-read sequencing was applied to DNA from cultured CD4+ T cells. TCRdb called the PCR reads again in MiXCR, with one record for every CDR3 protein. The sample includes around 2,000 distinct CDR3 sequences, 20% seen only once; the top ten take roughly three fifths. The antigens of these receptors remain unknown. This sample's treatment: roughly ten-day PBMC culture with coronavirus spike peptide pools or control peptides (ViraFEST assay). Gathered ahead of the COVID-19 pandemic (2011-2018) were the CD4+ T cells of the unexposed donor. Sequencing used CD4+ T cells from blood, cultured in vitro. Receptors originate from a human donor in good health.

This clonotype is categorized as medium-sized (0.01 to 0.1%). The chain uses TRBV20-1 and TRBJ1-5; 8 nucleotides line up with TRBD1. Per germline, CDR1 DFQATT and CDR2 SNEGSKA (reference sequence). The CDR3 contains 12 residues. V shed 2 bases, J shed 6 bases, and the junction held 0 bases outside the gene matches. As DNA, the CDR3 is TGCAGTGCTAGAACAGGGGGTCAGCCCCAGCATTTT. Translation: CSARTGGQPQHF.

This clonotype was observed a handful of times. The chain uses TRBV7-9 and TRBJ1-1; the D is unclear. Deletions cut 5 bases from V and 3 bases from J, with 13 bases between. From germline, CDR1 is SEHNR and CDR2 FQNEAQ (reference sequence). The CDR3 is 14 residues long. The CDR3 sequence: CASSPSGADTEAFF. The CDR3 nucleotides are TGTGCCAGCAGCCCCTCGGGCGCGGACACTGAAGCTTTCTTT.

The rearrangement links TRBV7-9 to TRBJ2-5, with 7 nucleotides matching TRBD2. Germline V gene sequence: CDR1 SEHNR, CDR2 FQNEAQ (reference sequence). The CDR3 has 16 amino acids. V dropped 7 bases and J dropped 1; count of bases not matched to a gene: 12. The CDR3: CASTLLGGDIQETQYF. CDR3 nucleotide sequence: TGTGCCAGCACCCTCTTGGGAGGGGATATCCAAGAGACCCAGTACTTC. The whole variable domain, remainder taken from reference TRBV7-9 and TRBJ2-5, is DTGVSQNPRHKITKRGQNVTFRCDPISEHNRLYWYRQTLGQGPEFLTYFQNEAQLEKSRLLSDRFSAERPKGSFSTLEIQRTEQGDSAMYLCASTLLGGDIQETQYFGPGTRLLVL.

This chain uses TRBV5-4 with TRBJ2-5; TRBD2 might be the D (7 bases). With 0 bases removed from V and 5 bases from J, the gap between germline ends came to 17 bases. The CDR3 is 16 residues long. CDR1 SGHNT and CDR2 YYREEE come from the germline V gene (reference sequence). CDR3 sequence: CASSLGGGRVQETQYF. CDR3 sequence (DNA): TGTGCCAGCAGCTTGGGGGGGGGCAGGGTCCAGGAGACCCAGTACTTC.